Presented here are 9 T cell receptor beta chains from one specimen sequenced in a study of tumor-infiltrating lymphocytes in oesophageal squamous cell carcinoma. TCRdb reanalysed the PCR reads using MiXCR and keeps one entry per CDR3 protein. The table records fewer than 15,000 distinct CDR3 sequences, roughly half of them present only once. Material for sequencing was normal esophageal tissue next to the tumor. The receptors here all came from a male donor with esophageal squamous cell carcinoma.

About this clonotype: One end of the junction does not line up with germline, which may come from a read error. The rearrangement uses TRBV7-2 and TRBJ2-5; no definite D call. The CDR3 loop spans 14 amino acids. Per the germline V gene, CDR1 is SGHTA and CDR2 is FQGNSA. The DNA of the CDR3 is TGTGCCAGCAGCTTAAGCCCAGCAGCCTCACCCCTCCACTTC. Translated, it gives CASSLSPAASPLHF.

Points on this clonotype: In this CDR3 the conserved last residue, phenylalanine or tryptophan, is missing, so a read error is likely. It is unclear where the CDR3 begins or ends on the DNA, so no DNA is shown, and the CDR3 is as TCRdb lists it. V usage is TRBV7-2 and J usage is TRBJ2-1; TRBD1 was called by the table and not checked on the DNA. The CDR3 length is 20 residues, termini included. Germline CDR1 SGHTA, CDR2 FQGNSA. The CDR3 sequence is CASSLGQGSVRGSYEQYFGA.

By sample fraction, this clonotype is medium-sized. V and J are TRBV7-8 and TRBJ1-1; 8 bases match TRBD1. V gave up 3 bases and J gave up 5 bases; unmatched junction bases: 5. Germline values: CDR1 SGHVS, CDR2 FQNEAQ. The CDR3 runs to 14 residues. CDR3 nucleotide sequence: TGTGCCAGCAGCTTCGACAGGGGTAGGACTGAAGCTTTCTTT. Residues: CASSFDRGRTEAFF.

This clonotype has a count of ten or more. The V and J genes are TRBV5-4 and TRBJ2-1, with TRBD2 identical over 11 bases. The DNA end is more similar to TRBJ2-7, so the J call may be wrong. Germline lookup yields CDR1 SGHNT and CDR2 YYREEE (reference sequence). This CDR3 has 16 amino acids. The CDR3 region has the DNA TGTGCCAGCAGTTCTGCTACTAGCGGGAGAGTAAGCGAGCAGTACTTC. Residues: CASSSATSGRVSEQYF.

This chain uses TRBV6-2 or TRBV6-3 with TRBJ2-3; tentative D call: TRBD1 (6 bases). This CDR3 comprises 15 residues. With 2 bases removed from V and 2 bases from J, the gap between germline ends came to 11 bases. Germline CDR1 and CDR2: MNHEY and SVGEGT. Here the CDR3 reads CASSYKGVLTDTQYF. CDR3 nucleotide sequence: TGTGCCAGCAGTTACAAGGGGGTGCTCACAGATACGCAGTATTTT.

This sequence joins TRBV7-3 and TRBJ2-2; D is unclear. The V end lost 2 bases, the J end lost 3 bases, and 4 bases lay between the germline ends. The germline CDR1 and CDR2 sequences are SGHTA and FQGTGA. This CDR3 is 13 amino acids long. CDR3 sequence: CASSLGYTGELFF. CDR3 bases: TGTGCCAGCAGCTTAGGGTACACCGGGGAGCTGTTTTTT.

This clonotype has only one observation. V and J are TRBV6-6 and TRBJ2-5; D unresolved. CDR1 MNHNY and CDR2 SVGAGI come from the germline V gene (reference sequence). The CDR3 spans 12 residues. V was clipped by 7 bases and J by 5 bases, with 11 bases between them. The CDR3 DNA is TGTGCCAGCACTGAAATCGTCGAGACCCAGTACTTC. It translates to CASTEIVETQYF.

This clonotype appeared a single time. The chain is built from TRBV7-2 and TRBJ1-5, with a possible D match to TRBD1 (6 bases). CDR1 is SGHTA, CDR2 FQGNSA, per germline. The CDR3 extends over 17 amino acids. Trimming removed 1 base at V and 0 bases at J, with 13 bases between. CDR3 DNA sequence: TGTGCCAGCAGCTTAGGTTCGTTGGGGGCTAGCAATCAGCCCCAGCATTTT. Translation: CASSLGSLGASNQPQHF. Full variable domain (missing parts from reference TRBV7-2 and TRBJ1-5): GAGVSQSPSNKVTEKGKDVELRCDPISGHTALYWYRQSLGQGLEFLIYFQGNSAPDKSGLPSDRFSAERTGGSVSTLTIQRTQQEDSAVYLCASSLGSLGASNQPQHFGDGTRLSIL.

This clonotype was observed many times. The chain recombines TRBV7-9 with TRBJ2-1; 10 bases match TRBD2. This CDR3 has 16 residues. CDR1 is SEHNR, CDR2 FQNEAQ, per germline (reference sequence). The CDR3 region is CVTRRASGRGGNEQFF. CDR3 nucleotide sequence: TGTGTTACGCGACGGGCTAGCGGGAGAGGGGGGAATGAGCAGTTCTTC.